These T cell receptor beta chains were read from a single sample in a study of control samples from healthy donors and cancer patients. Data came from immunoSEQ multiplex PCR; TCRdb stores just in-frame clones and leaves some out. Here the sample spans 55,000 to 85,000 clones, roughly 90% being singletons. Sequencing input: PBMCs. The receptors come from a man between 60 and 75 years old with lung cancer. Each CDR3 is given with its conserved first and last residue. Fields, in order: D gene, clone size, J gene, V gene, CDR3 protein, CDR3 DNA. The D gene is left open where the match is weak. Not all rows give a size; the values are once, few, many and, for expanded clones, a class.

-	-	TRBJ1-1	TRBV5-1	CASSLEIGEAFF	TGCGCCAGCAGCTTGGAAATCGGCGAAGCTTTCTTT
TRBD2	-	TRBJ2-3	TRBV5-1	CASSPLAGDFTDTQYF	TGCGCCAGCAGCCCTCTAGCGGGGGATTTCACAGATACGCAGTATTTT
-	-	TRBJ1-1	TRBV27	CASNFRPGAGPTEAFF	TGTGCCAGCAATTTCCGGCCCGGGGCAGGTCCAACTGAAGCTTTCTTT
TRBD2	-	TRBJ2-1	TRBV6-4	CASSDSIWTSGGKNEQFF	TGTGCCAGCAGTGACTCAATATGGACTAGCGGGGGAAAGAATGAGCAGTTCTTC
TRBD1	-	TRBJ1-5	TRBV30	CAWSPPYRDRAQPQHF	TGTGCCTGGAGTCCCCCCTACCGGGACAGGGCTCAGCCCCAGCATTTT
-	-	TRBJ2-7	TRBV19	CASSIDHWGDGISSYEQYF	TGTGCCAGTAGTATAGATCATTGGGGCGATGGAATCAGCTCCTACGAGCAGTACTTC
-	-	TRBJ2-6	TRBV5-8	CASTRGGVYTGANVLTF	TGTGCCAGCACCCGGGGAGGAGTCTATACGGGGGCCAACGTCCTGACTTTC
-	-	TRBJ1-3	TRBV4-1	CASSQAPGTASSGNTIYF	TGCGCCAGCAGCCAAGCGCCCGGGACTGCGAGCTCTGGAAACACCATATATTTT
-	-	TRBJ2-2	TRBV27	CASSLSGGWGELFF	TGTGCCAGCAGTTTATCTGGGGGGTGGGGGGAGCTGTTTTTT
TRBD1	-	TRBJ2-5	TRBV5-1	CASRFGQGWETQYF	TGCGCCAGTCGATTCGGACAGGGCTGGGAGACCCAGTACTTC
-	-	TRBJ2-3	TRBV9	CASSTEQYTDTQYF	TGTGCCAGCAGCACCGAACAGTACACAGATACGCAGTATTTT
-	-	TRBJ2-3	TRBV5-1	CASSSGAISISTDTQYF	TGCGCCAGCAGCTCCGGGGCTATTTCCATTAGCACAGATACGCAGTATTTT
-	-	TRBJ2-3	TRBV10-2	CASSESGATDTQYF	TGCGCCAGCAGTGAGTCGGGAGCCACAGATACGCAGTATTTT
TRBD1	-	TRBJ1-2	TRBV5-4	CASSSGGLYGYTF	TGTGCCAGCAGCTCAGGGGGCCTCTATGGCTACACCTTC
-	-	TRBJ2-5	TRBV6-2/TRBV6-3	CASSYAGARETQYF	TGTGCCAGCAGTTACGCAGGGGCTCGTGAGACCCAGTACTTC
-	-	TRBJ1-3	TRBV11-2	CASSLALGLVDTIYF	TGTGCCAGCAGCTTAGCTCTGGGTCTAGTAGACACCATATATTTT
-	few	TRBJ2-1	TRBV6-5	CASRWDLSSYNEQFF	TGTGCCAGCAGATGGGATCTTAGCTCCTACAATGAGCAGTTCTTC
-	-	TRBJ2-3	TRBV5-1	CASSLRSGAGTDTQYF	TGCGCCAGCAGCTTGCGGTCAGGGGCCGGCACAGATACGCAGTATTTT
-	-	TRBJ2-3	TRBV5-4	CATELGGSTDTQYF	TGTGCCACCGAACTTGGGGGTAGCACAGATACGCAGTATTTT
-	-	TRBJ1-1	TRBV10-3	CAISEREVEEAFF	TGTGCCATCAGTGAGCGGGAGGTGGAGGAAGCTTTCTTT
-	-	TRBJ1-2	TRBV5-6	CASSLQGLYGYTF	TGTGCCAGCAGCTTGCAGGGGCTCTATGGCTACACCTTC
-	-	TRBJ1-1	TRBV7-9	CASSLGGDEAFF	TGTGCCAGCAGCTTGGGCGGGGATGAAGCTTTCTTT
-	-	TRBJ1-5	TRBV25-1	CASSRQQSNQPQHF	TGTGCCAGCAGTAGACAGCAAAGCAATCAGCCCCAGCATTTT
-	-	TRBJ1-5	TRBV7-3	CASSLKRGQPQHF	TGTGCCAGCAGCTTAAAGAGGGGGCAGCCCCAGCATTTT
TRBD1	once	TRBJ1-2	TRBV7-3	CASSNPPGQGVTYGYTF	TGTGCCAGCAGCAATCCACCGGGACAGGGGGTGACTTATGGCTACACCTTC
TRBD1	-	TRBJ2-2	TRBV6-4	CASGQGAGTGELFF	TGTGCCAGCGGACAGGGGGCAGGCACCGGGGAGCTGTTTTTT
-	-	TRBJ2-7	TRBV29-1	CSVIAETAIYEQYF	TGCAGCGTTATCGCTGAGACTGCTATCTACGAGCAGTACTTC
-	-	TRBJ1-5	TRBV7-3	CASSSRGTELNQPQHF	TGTGCCAGCAGCTCGCGTGGGACGGAACTCAATCAGCCCCAGCATTTT
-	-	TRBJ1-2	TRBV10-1	CASNLQSRGGRGGYTF	TGCGCCAGCAATCTACAATCACGGGGGGGGAGGGGAGGCTACACCTTC
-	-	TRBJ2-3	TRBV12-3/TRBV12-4	CASLNTDTQYF	TGTGCCAGCCTTAACACAGATACGCAGTATTTT
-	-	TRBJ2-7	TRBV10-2	CASSESGRPRSYEQYF	TGCGCCAGCAGTGAGTCCGGCAGGCCTCGCTCCTACGAGCAGTACTTC
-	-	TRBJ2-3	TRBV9	CASSFRDSYGDTQYF	TGTGCCAGCAGCTTCCGGGACTCTTACGGGGATACGCAGTATTTT
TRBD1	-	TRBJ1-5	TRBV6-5	CASSYTTGDSNQPQHF	TGTGCCAGCAGTTACACTACAGGGGATAGCAATCAGCCCCAGCATTTT
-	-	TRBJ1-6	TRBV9	CASSTPNSPLHF	TGTGCCAGCAGTACTCCAAATTCACCCCTCCACTTT